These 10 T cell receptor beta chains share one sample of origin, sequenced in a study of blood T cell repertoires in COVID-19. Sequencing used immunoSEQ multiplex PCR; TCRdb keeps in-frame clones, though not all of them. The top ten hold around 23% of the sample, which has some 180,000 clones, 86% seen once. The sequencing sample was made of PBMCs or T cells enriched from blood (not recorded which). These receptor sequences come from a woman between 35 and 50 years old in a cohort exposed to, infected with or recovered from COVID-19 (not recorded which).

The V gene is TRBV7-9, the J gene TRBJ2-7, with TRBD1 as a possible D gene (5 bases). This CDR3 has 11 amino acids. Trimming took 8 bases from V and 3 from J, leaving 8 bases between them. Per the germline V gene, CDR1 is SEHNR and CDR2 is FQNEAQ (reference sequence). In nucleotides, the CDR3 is TGTGCCAGCGAAGACAGCTACGAGCAGTACTTC. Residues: CASEDSYEQYF.

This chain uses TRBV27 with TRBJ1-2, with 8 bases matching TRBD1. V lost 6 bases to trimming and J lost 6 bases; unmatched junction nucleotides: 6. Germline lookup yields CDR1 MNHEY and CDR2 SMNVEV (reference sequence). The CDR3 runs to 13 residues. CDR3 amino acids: CASRPGQVDGYTF. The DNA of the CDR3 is TGTGCCAGCAGACCGGGACAGGTCGATGGCTACACCTTC.

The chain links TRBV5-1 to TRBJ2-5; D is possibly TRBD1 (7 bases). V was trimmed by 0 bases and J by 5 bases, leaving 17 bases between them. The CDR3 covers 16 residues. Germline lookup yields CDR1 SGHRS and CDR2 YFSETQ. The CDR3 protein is CASSLDPTGRFETQYF. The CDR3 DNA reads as TGCGCCAGCAGCTTGGACCCGACAGGGAGGTTCGAGACCCAGTACTTC.

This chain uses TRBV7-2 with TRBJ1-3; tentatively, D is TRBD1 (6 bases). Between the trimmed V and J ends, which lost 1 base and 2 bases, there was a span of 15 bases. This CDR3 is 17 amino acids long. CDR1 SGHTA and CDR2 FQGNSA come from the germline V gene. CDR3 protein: CASSLGGGPRTGNTIYF. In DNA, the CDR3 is TGTGCCAGCAGCTTAGGGGGGGGGCCCCGAACTGGAAACACCATATATTTT.

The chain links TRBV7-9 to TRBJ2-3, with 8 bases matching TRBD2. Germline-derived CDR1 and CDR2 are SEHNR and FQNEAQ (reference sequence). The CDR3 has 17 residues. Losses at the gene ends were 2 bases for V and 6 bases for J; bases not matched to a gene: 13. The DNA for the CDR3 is TGTGCCAGCAGCTTAAGTCCGAGCGGGAGAAGAATTGATACGCAGTATTTT. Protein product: CASSLSPSGRRIDTQYF.

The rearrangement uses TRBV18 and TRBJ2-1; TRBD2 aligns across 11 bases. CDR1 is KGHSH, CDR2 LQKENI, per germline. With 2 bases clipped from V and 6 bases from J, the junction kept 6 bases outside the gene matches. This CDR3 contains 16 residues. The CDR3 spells CASSPFSSGGSNEQFF. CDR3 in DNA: TGTGCCAGCTCACCATTCTCTAGCGGGGGGAGCAATGAGCAGTTCTTC.

CDR3 sequence (DNA): TGTGCCAGCAGTGAAGGGGGCAGGGAAGTATACGAGCAGTACTTC. Amino acid sequence: CASSEGGREVYEQYF. This sequence joins TRBV25-1 and TRBJ2-7; D may be TRBD1 (6 bases). The CDR3 is made up of 15 amino acids. V gave up 2 bases and J gave up 4 bases, with 15 bases separating them. From germline, CDR1 is MGHDK and CDR2 SYGVNS.

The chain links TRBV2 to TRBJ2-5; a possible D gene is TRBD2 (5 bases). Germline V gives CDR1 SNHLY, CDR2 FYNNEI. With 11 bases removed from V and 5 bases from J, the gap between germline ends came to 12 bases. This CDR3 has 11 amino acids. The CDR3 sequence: CAGSGVETQYF. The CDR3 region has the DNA TGTGCCGGGAGCGGAGTGGAGACCCAGTACTTC.

The CDR3 region is CASSYLNTEAFF. CDR3 DNA sequence: TGTGCCAGCAGCTATTTAAACACTGAAGCTTTCTTT. The chain combines TRBV7-9 with TRBJ1-1; D remains unclear. This CDR3 has 12 amino acids. V lost 4 bases and J 2 bases, leaving 5 bases between the germline ends. Germline lookup yields CDR1 SEHNR and CDR2 FQNEAQ (reference sequence).

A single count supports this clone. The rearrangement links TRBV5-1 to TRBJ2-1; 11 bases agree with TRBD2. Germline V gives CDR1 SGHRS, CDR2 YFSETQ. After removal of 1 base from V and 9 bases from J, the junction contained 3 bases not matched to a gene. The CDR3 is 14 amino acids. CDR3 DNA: TGCGCCAGCAGCTTGACTAGCGGGAGCGGTGAGCAGTTCTTC. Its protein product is CASSLTSGSGEQFF.